These 24 T cell receptor beta chains were all obtained from the same sample, sequenced in a study of regulatory T cells in long-lasting Graves disease. For TCR beta, libraries came from iRepertoire HTBI primers and Arm-PCR of CDR3 regions. TCRdb reanalysed the multiplex PCR reads using MiXCR and keeps one entry per CDR3 protein. The sample lists 350,000 to 500,000 distinct CDR3 sequences; about 15% were seen once. As to time point: newly diagnosed GD, antithyroid drugs for less than 3 months. The TCR library used RNA extracted from PBMCs. The data also belong to a second study, concerning T cells in Graves' hyperthyroidism and ophthalmopathy.

This material consisted of peripheral blood mononuclear cells (PBMCs), taken at new diagnosis, from a patient treated with antithyroid drugs. These receptors all stem from a woman aged 25 to 39 with Graves disease.

This clonotype was counted a few times. The CDR3 region is CSAPPFTRSGETQYF. The CDR3 DNA reads TGCAGTGCCCCCCCCTTTACTAGATCGGGAGAGACCCAGTACTTC. The chain joins TRBV20-1 to TRBJ2-5; perhaps TRBD2 as D (5 bases). Germline V gene lookup returns CDR1 DFQATT and CDR2 SNEGSKA (reference sequence). V lost 6 bases, J lost 4 bases, and 21 bases lay in between. The CDR3 has 15 residues.

J is TRBJ2-7 and V is TRBV5-1, with D possibly being TRBD2 (5 bases). With 5 bases removed from V and 6 bases from J, the gap between germline ends came to 18 bases. CDR3 length: 14 amino acids. The germline V gene has CDR1 SGHRS and CDR2 YFSETQ. Here the CDR3 DNA reads TGCGCCAGCAGGACAACTAGTTCTCATCTCGAGCAGTACTTC. The encoded protein is CASRTTSSHLEQYF.

This clonotype came up many times. This sequence joins TRBV6-1 and TRBJ2-7; TRBD2 matches 11 bases. V lost 7 bases to trimming and J lost 2 bases; unmatched junction nucleotides: 7. The CDR3 consists of 15 residues. Germline-derived CDR1 and CDR2 are MNHNS and SASEGT. CDR3 DNA: TGTGCCAGCACCCCGGGACTAGCGGTCCCCTACGAGCAGTACTTC. Protein sequence: CASTPGLAVPYEQYF.

This clonotype showed up many times. The chain links TRBV29-1 to TRBJ2-1; TRBD1 matches 7 bases. The CDR3 is 16 amino acids. V gave up 2 bases and J gave up 5 bases; unmatched junction bases: 12. Germline V gives CDR1 SQVTM, CDR2 ANQGSEA. The CDR3 sequence is CSVEWLSRGFHNEQFF. CDR3 coding DNA: TGCAGCGTTGAATGGCTCTCCAGGGGGTTCCACAATGAGCAGTTCTTC.

The rearrangement joins TRBV19 to TRBJ1-5, with no clear D. Trimming pared 3 bases from V and 5 bases from J, leaving 8 bases between. This CDR3 is 13 amino acids long. Germline V gives CDR1 LNHDA, CDR2 SQIVND (reference sequence). The CDR3 here is CASSMRNYQPQHF. The CDR3, as DNA: TGTGCCAGTAGTATGAGGAACTATCAGCCCCAGCATTTT.

This clonotype was seen repeatedly, ten times or more. The gene calls are TRBV3-1 and TRBJ2-7; 11 nucleotides align to TRBD1. Germline-derived CDR1 and CDR2 are LGHDT and YNNKEL (reference sequence). With V trimmed by 4 bases and J by 7 bases, 15 bases remained unmatched. This CDR3 is built from 17 residues. The CDR3 spells CASSPEFSGQGGREQYF. The CDR3, as DNA: TGTGCCAGCAGCCCCGAATTTTCGGGACAGGGGGGTCGGGAGCAGTACTTC.

This clonotype occurred a few times. The rearrangement uses TRBV9 and TRBJ2-1, with D perhaps TRBD2 (6 bases). V was shortened by 4 bases and J by 9 bases, with 17 bases between the two germline ends. Germline lookup yields CDR1 SGDLS and CDR2 YYNGEE. The CDR3 loop spans 14 amino acids. This CDR3 reads CASSPGPGDAEQFF. CDR3 DNA: TGTGCCAGCAGCCCCGGGCCGGGAGACGCTGAGCAGTTCTTC.

The table lists this clonotype with many counts. One junction end does not reproduce the germline sequence, and a read error may be involved. The rearrangement links TRBV7-7 to TRBJ2-3; no clear D gene. From germline, CDR1 is SSHAT and CDR2 FNYEAQ (reference sequence). The CDR3 consists of 16 residues. The CDR3 nucleotides read TGTGCTAGCAGCTTAGCCCCGTCGCCTTACACAGATACGCAGTATTTT. It translates to CASSLAPSPYTDTQYF.

This clonotype was observed a handful of times. The chain is built from TRBV20-1 and TRBJ2-3, with 11 bases aligning to TRBD2. The V and J ends lost 1 base and 2 bases, in that order; junction bases with no gene match: 5. The CDR3 has 16 residues. Germline V gene data show CDR1 as DFQATT and CDR2 as SNEGSKA (reference sequence). The CDR3 loop is CSARAASGRITDTQYF. The CDR3 DNA reads as TGCAGTGCTAGAGCCGCTAGCGGGAGGATCACAGATACGCAGTATTTT.

With regard to this clonotype: This probably arose from a read error, given a far larger clone one base away. The chain carries TRBV7-9 and TRBJ1-1; 7 nucleotides agree with TRBD1. V was pared by 7 bases and J by 8 bases, with 7 bases of the junction left unmatched. The CDR3 has 12 residues. The germline V gene has CDR1 SEHNR and CDR2 FQNEAQ (reference sequence). The CDR3 region is CASNSDREEAFF. Written as DNA, the CDR3 is TGTGCCAGCAACTCCGACAGGGAAGAAGCTTTCTTT.

Concerning this clonotype itself: Given a much more abundant clone one base away, this may be a read error. The chain employs TRBV5-1 and TRBJ2-3; maybe TRBD1 (5 bases). The CDR3 length is 14 residues. V dropped 4 bases and J dropped 1 base, with 10 bases sitting between them. Per germline, CDR1 SGHRS and CDR2 YFSETQ. The CDR3 reads CASSMGRRTDTQYF. In DNA form, the CDR3 reads TGCGCCAGCAGCATGGGGCGACGCACAGATACGCAGTATTTT.

The sample holds many counts of this clonotype. The gene calls are TRBV2 and TRBJ2-1; TRBD2 agrees at 10 bases. The trim removed 6 bases at V and 5 bases at J, leaving 7 bases unmatched. Germline CDR1 SNHLY, CDR2 FYNNEI. This CDR3 is built from 15 residues. In DNA, the CDR3 is TGTGCCAGCAGACCCCCGGGACTAGCGAACAATGAGCAGTTCTTC. This codes for CASRPPGLANNEQFF.

To note about this clonotype: With only one base between it and a far larger clone, this is likely a read error. This chain joins TRBV29-1 and TRBJ2-7; D is perhaps TRBD2 (6 bases). This CDR3 is 20 amino acids long. In germline, CDR1 is SQVTM, CDR2 ANQGSEA. Trimming removed 6 bases at V and 7 bases at J, with 40 bases between. In DNA, the CDR3 is TGCAGCGTGAATCGGGGAGGCAGCCAACGAACAAGCGGGTCCCTCAATGAGCAGTACTTC. Translation: CSVNRGGSQRTSGSLNEQYF.

The J gene is TRBJ2-7, the V gene TRBV15, with D uncertain. V was shortened by 1 base and J by 7 bases, with 11 bases between the two germline ends. This CDR3 is built from 13 residues. Looked up from germline, CDR1 is LNHNV and CDR2 is YYDKDF (reference sequence). DNA for the CDR3: TGTGCCACCAGCAGAGTTCTGGAAAATGAGCAGTACTTC. Its protein is CATSRVLENEQYF. The full variable domain, completed using reference TRBV15 and TRBJ2-7, is DAMVIQNPRYQVTQFGKPVTLSCSQTLNHNVMYWYQQKSSQAPKLLFHYYDKDFNNEADTPDNFQSRRPNTSFCFLDIRSPGLGDTAMYLCATSRVLENEQYFGPGTRLTVT.

On this clonotype itself: This clone may be a read error of a much larger clone one base away. CDR3 sequence reads: CASRLLGNTEAFF. Here the CDR3 DNA reads TGTGCCAGCAGATTGTTGGGGAACACTGAAGCTTTCTTT. This chain uses TRBV6-1 with TRBJ1-1, with D unclear. Trimming took 6 bases from V and 1 from J, leaving 9 bases between them. Germline values: CDR1 MNHNS, CDR2 SASEGT. The CDR3 contains 13 residues.

This clonotype has just a few counts. This chain joins TRBV6-2 or TRBV6-3 and TRBJ2-1; TRBD2 agrees at 9 bases. Trimming at V came to 0 bases and at J to 7 bases, leaving 7 bases not matched to a gene. The CDR3 length is 16 residues. The V gene's germline CDR1 is MNHEY and CDR2 SVGEGT. The CDR3 nucleotides are TGTGCCAGCAGTTACTCGGTGTATAGCGGGAGAAATGAGCAGTTCTTC. This codes for CASSYSVYSGRNEQFF.

The CDR3 region is CASSHGLAGATGELFF. CDR3 bases: TGTGCCAGCAGCCACGGACTAGCGGGGGCCACCGGGGAGCTGTTTTTT. The chain uses TRBV14 and TRBJ2-2; 13 positions match TRBD2. With V trimmed by 3 bases and J by 4 bases, 2 bases remained unmatched. The germline V gene has CDR1 SGHDN and CDR2 FVKESK. The CDR3 totals 16 residues.

This clonotype was counted ten times or more. The chain has TRBV6-2 or TRBV6-3 and TRBJ2-1, with unresolved D. V dropped 2 bases and J dropped 9 bases, with 8 bases sitting between them. Germline CDR1 MNHEY, CDR2 SVGEGT. The CDR3 totals 12 residues. The CDR3 bases are TGTGCCAGCAGTTACCGTGGTGGTGAGCAGTTCTTC. This encodes CASSYRGGEQFF.

In this sample, this clonotype turned up many times. The chain is built from TRBV12-3 or TRBV12-4 and TRBJ2-6, with 9 bases fitting TRBD1. The ends lost 8 bases at V and 4 bases at J; junction bases unmatched: 15. The CDR3 extends over 18 amino acids. The CDR3: CASVSRGQGGYGANVLTF. The CDR3 DNA is TGTGCCAGCGTCTCGAGGGGACAGGGAGGGTACGGGGCCAACGTCCTGACTTTC.

The table lists this clonotype with many counts. The CDR3 region is CASSLDSHMNTEAFF. CDR3 bases: TGTGCCAGCAGCTTAGATTCCCACATGAACACTGAAGCTTTCTTT. The V and J genes are TRBV7-2 and TRBJ1-1, with unresolved D. V was pared by 1 base and J by 0 bases, with 9 bases between. Germline V gene sequence: CDR1 SGHTA, CDR2 FQGNSA. CDR3 size: 15 residues.

This clonotype was found a few times. CDR3 sequence reads: CASRDAIYEQYF. In DNA, the CDR3 is TGTGCCAGCAGGGATGCAATCTACGAGCAGTACTTC. The chain employs TRBV6-2 or TRBV6-3 and TRBJ2-7; D unresolved. V was trimmed by 6 bases and J by 3 bases, leaving 9 bases between them. CDR3 length: 12 amino acids. Germline V gene lookup returns CDR1 MNHEY and CDR2 SVGEGT.

V and J are TRBV2 and TRBJ2-2; D may be TRBD1 (5 bases). V was clipped by 4 bases and J by 5 bases, with 8 bases between them. CDR3 length: 13 residues. The germline V gene encodes CDR1 SNHLY and CDR2 FYNNEI. CDR3 DNA sequence: TGTGCCAGCAGTGTGAAGGGGACCGGGGAGCTGTTTTTT. It encodes CASSVKGTGELFF. The full variable domain, rest sourced from reference TRBV2 and TRBJ2-2, is EPEVTQTPSHQVTQMGQEVILRCVPISNHLYFYWYRQILGQKVEFLVSFYNNEISEKSEIFDDQFSVERPDGSNFTLKIRSTKLEDSAMYFCASSVKGTGELFFGEGSRLTVL.

The chain links TRBV19 to TRBJ2-6; D could derive from TRBD1 or TRBD2 (6 bases each). The CDR3 runs to 17 residues. The germline CDR1 and CDR2 sequences are LNHDA and SQIVND (reference sequence). V lost 3 bases to trimming and J lost 3 bases, with 15 bases between them. CDR3 DNA sequence: TGTGCCAGTAGTATGAGAAGGGGGGCGCGTGGGGCCAACGTCCTGACTTTC. Residues: CASSMRRGARGANVLTF.

The table lists this clonotype with a few counts. The rearrangement uses TRBV6-5 and TRBJ1-2, with TRBD1 identical over 9 bases. Germline trimming cut 1 base from V and 6 bases from J; bases unmatched to any gene: 12. The V gene's germline CDR1 is MNHEY and CDR2 SVGAGI. CDR3 length: 17 residues. CDR3 DNA: TGTGCCAGCAGTTACTACACAGGGGGCGGAATTGCCCATGGCTACACCTTC. Translating it yields CASSYYTGGGIAHGYTF.